Below are 28 T cell receptor beta chains sequenced from a single sample in a study of breast tumors, draining lymph nodes, adjacent tissues. TCRdb passed the multiplex PCR reads through MiXCR, listing each CDR3 protein once. The table has approximately 140,000 distinct CDR3 sequences, 30% to 35% seen once; the top ten hold under 2.5%. The lymph nodes were axillary draining lymph nodes from breast cancer patients. The specimen sequenced was axillary lymph node tissue. The origin of the receptors is a female donor with breast cancer. Some clones in this sample may be carry-over from other donors' samples.

This clonotype was recorded many times. The rearrangement uses TRBV6-5 and TRBJ1-2; no definite D call. The CDR3 runs to 15 residues. The germline gives CDR1 MNHEY, CDR2 SVGAGI. Between the trimmed V and J ends, which lost 0 bases and 4 bases, there was a span of 12 bases. The CDR3 is CASSYSRRRSYGYTF. The CDR3 DNA reads TGTGCCAGCAGTTACTCGAGGAGGAGGTCCTATGGCTACACCTTC.

There are many counts of this clonotype. This rearrangement joins TRBV5-1 to TRBJ1-6; TRBD1 is a possible D gene (6 bases). The CDR3 consists of 14 residues. The V gene's germline CDR1 is SGHRS and CDR2 YFSETQ. V was clipped by 4 bases and J by 8 bases, with 13 bases between them. CDR3 sequence: CASSVGGEYSPLHF. CDR3 DNA: TGCGCCAGCAGCGTAGGGGGGGAGTATTCACCCCTCCACTTT.

This clonotype was detected many times. This sequence joins TRBV7-2 and TRBJ2-3; TRBD2 aligns across 9 bases. The CDR3 has 14 residues. The J segment lost 4 bases and the V segment lost 5 bases, leaving 4 bases of the junction unmatched. Germline lookup yields CDR1 SGHTA and CDR2 FQGNSA. This chain's CDR3 is CASSKIAGADTQYF. The CDR3 coding sequence is TGTGCCAGCAGCAAGATAGCGGGGGCAGATACGCAGTATTTT.

Ten or more counts support this clonotype. The rearrangement joins TRBV5-8 to TRBJ2-5, with TRBD2 as a possible D gene (5 bases). Looked up from germline, CDR1 is SGHTS and CDR2 is YDEGEE. V was shortened by 3 bases and J by 3 bases, with 15 bases between the two germline ends. The CDR3 has 15 residues. The DNA for the CDR3 is TGTGCCAGCAGCTCCAAAGTGACGAGGGAAGAGACCCAGTACTTC. It translates to CASSSKVTREETQYF.

This clonotype showed up just once. The chain links TRBV20-1 to TRBJ2-3; 16 bases are shared with TRBD2. Germline CDR1 is DFQATT and CDR2 is SNEGSKA (reference sequence). With 1 base clipped from V and 0 bases from J, the junction kept 1 base outside the gene matches. The CDR3 has 17 amino acids. The CDR3 region has the DNA TGCAGTGCTAGAGCGGGACTAGCGGGGGGGAGCACAGATACGCAGTATTTT. It translates to CSARAGLAGGSTDTQYF.

This clonotype was counted at least ten times. The rearrangement uses TRBV7-6 and TRBJ2-7, with 8 nucleotides matching TRBD1. The length of the CDR3 is 13 residues. J was trimmed by 7 bases and V by 4 bases; bases with no gene match: 6. Germline values: CDR1 SGHVS, CDR2 FNYEAQ. CDR3 residues: CASSWTGSDEQYF. The CDR3 region has the DNA TGTGCCAGCAGCTGGACAGGGTCGGATGAGCAGTACTTC.

At least ten counts were recorded for this clonotype. This rearrangement joins TRBV7-9 to TRBJ2-1, with D possibly TRBD1 on 6 matching bases. CDR1 and CDR2 (germline): SEHNR, FQNEAQ (reference sequence). The CDR3 length is 18 residues. The ends were cut back, 1 base at V and 0 bases at J, with 16 bases in the middle. The CDR3 protein is CASSLGTGSLSSYNEQFF. The CDR3 nucleotides are TGTGCCAGCAGCTTAGGCACAGGGTCCTTGAGCTCCTACAATGAGCAGTTCTTC.

Details on this clonotype: The CDR3 end shows no conserved phenylalanine or tryptophan, and so a read error is likely. It is unclear where the CDR3 begins or ends on the DNA, so no DNA is shown, and the CDR3 is as TCRdb lists it. The CDR3 is CASSLVYGWEALYL. The chain couples TRBV7-8 to TRBJ2-5. A total of 14 residues make up the CDR3, ends included. Germline V gene data show CDR1 as SGHVS and CDR2 as FQNEAQ.

The gene calls are TRBV2 and TRBJ2-3; the D gene is possibly TRBD1 (7 bases). CDR3 length equals 13 residues. Between the trimmed V and J ends, which lost 11 bases and 0 bases, there was a span of 12 bases. Germline CDR1 SNHLY, CDR2 FYNNEI. The CDR3 reads CAGGTASTDTQYF. In nucleotides, the CDR3 is TGTGCCGGGGGGACAGCTAGCACAGATACGCAGTATTTT. Together with reference TRBV2 and TRBJ2-3, the CDR3 gives the full variable domain: EPEVTQTPSHQVTQMGQEVILRCVPISNHLYFYWYRQILGQKVEFLVSFYNNEISEKSEIFDDQFSVERPDGSNFTLKIRSTKLEDSAMYFCAGGTASTDTQYFGPGTRLTVL.

This clonotype was observed at least ten times. The chain employs TRBV24-1 and TRBJ2-1; 8 bases fit TRBD1. J lost 7 bases, V lost 6 bases, and 7 bases had no gene match. Germline assignment: CDR1 KGHDR and CDR2 SFDVKD. The CDR3 spans 14 residues. CDR3 nucleotide sequence: TGTGCCACCAGTCAGTCAGGGGGCTGGAATGAGCAGTTCTTC. Translating gives CATSQSGGWNEQFF.

This clonotype came up many times. The CDR3, as DNA: TGTGCCAGCAGCCCCAATCCCGGCGGGGATGAAAAACTGTTTTTT. This gives the protein CASSPNPGGDEKLFF. This sequence joins TRBV2 and TRBJ1-4; D remains unclear. V dropped 6 bases and J dropped 6 bases, with 17 bases sitting between them. CDR3 length equals 15 residues. Germline values: CDR1 SNHLY, CDR2 FYNNEI.

This clonotype occurred many times. The chain uses TRBV5-8 and TRBJ1-2; 7 nucleotides match TRBD1. CDR1 and CDR2 from the germline V gene are SGHTS and YDEGEE. Unmatched junction bases numbered 10, after V lost 4 bases and J lost 4 bases. The CDR3 has 15 amino acids. The CDR3, as DNA: TGTGCCAGCAGCCGACCCGACAGGGCGGGCTATGGCTACACCTTC. It translates to CASSRPDRAGYGYTF.

At least ten counts were recorded for this clonotype. The chain carries TRBV6-5 and TRBJ2-1; the D gene is possibly TRBD2 (6 bases). The V end lost 7 bases, the J end lost 0 bases, and 13 bases lay between the germline ends. The CDR3 is 15 amino acids. Per germline, CDR1 MNHEY and CDR2 SVGAGI. This CDR3 is CASKRLANSYNEQFF. Written as DNA, the CDR3 is TGTGCCAGCAAACGGCTAGCGAACTCCTACAATGAGCAGTTCTTC.

This clonotype was recorded at least ten times. The J gene is TRBJ2-3, the V gene TRBV4-1; the match to TRBD1 covers 10 bases. V lost 4 bases and J lost 6; bases outside the gene matches: 7. Germline assignment: CDR1 MGHRA and CDR2 YSYEKL. This CDR3 has 15 amino acids. CDR3 in DNA: TGCGCCAGCAGCCCCCGACAGGGGGCGTCGGATACGCAGTATTTT. Protein product: CASSPRQGASDTQYF.

This clonotype was counted ten times or more. The J gene is TRBJ2-7, the V gene TRBV27; D remains unclear. With 6 bases removed from V and 5 bases from J, the gap between germline ends came to 14 bases. This CDR3 has 13 residues. Germline loops: CDR1 MNHEY, CDR2 SMNVEV (reference sequence). The CDR3 protein is CASRGRLSDEQYF. The CDR3 DNA reads TGTGCCAGCAGGGGCCGCCTCTCGGACGAGCAGTACTTC.

This clonotype was found many times. CDR3 DNA sequence: TGCAGTGCTTTTTGGGGGAACCAAGAGACCCAGTACTTC. Encoded protein: CSAFWGNQETQYF. The chain employs TRBV20-1 and TRBJ2-5; D possibly uses TRBD1 or TRBD2 (5 bases each). The V gene's germline CDR1 is DFQATT and CDR2 SNEGSKA (reference sequence). The germline V and J ends were trimmed by 5 bases and 0 bases, with 10 bases remaining between them. CDR3 size: 13 residues.

This clonotype occurred many times. The chain uses TRBV5-1 and TRBJ2-7; tentative D call: TRBD1 (6 bases). The CDR3 runs 16 residues. V was shortened by 4 bases and J by 2 bases, with 19 bases between the two germline ends. Germline V gene lookup returns CDR1 SGHRS and CDR2 YFSETQ. This chain's CDR3 is CASSDETIQGPYEQYF. In nucleotides, the CDR3 is TGCGCCAGCAGCGACGAAACTATACAGGGCCCCTACGAGCAGTACTTC.

This clonotype was counted ten times or more. The chain carries TRBV10-3 and TRBJ2-1, with 12 bases matching TRBD1. Germline V gene sequence: CDR1 ENHRY, CDR2 SYGVKD. CDR3 size: 13 residues. V trimming: 6 bases; J trimming: 8 bases; junction bases outside the gene matches: 2. DNA of the CDR3: TGTGCCATCAGGGGGGACAGGGGGCATGAGCAGTTCTTC. This translates into CAIRGDRGHEQFF.

The sample holds a few counts of this clonotype. A much larger clone differs from this one at a single base, so this may be a read error. The chain uses TRBV6-1 and TRBJ2-5; D possibly corresponds to TRBD1 (5 bases). The CDR3 has 14 amino acids. Germline V gene lookup returns CDR1 MNHNS and CDR2 SASEGT. The germline V and J ends were trimmed by 5 bases and 2 bases, with 12 bases remaining between them. The CDR3 here is CASSQSRAQETQYF. CDR3 coding DNA: TGTGCCAGCAGTCAATCCAGGGCACAAGAGACCCAGTACTTC.

In its sample, this clonotype was seen many times. The rearrangement joins TRBV12-3 or TRBV12-4 to TRBJ2-2; D gene uncertain. With 2 bases removed from V and 5 bases from J, the gap between germline ends came to 6 bases. This CDR3 has 13 residues. CDR3 region: CASSLRSTGELFF. Written as DNA, the CDR3 is TGTGCCAGCAGTTTAAGGTCGACCGGGGAGCTGTTTTTT.

This clonotype showed up many times. The chain is built from TRBV4-1 and TRBJ2-5; 15 bases fit TRBD2. The germline V gene encodes CDR1 MGHRA and CDR2 YSYEKL. This CDR3 contains 17 residues. The junction had 5 bases not matched to a gene; V was cut back by 3 bases and J by 3 bases. DNA for the CDR3: TGCGCCAGCAGCCAGGGGGGACTAGCGGGGGGTAAAGAGACCCAGTACTTC. This encodes CASSQGGLAGGKETQYF.

The sample holds many counts of this clonotype. The chain employs TRBV5-8 and TRBJ2-3, with 11 bases fitting TRBD1. J was trimmed by 4 bases and V by 3 bases; bases with no gene match: 4. The CDR3 loop spans 15 amino acids. Germline CDR1 reads SGHTS; CDR2 reads YDEGEE. CDR3 in DNA: TGTGCCAGCAGCTACCGGACAGGGGGCGCAGATACGCAGTATTTT. Translating it yields CASSYRTGGADTQYF.

This clonotype has ten or more counts. This chain links TRBV6-6 with TRBJ1-4; tentatively, D is TRBD1 (5 bases). Germline V gene data show CDR1 as MNHNY and CDR2 as SVGAGI (reference sequence). The V gene lost 4 bases and the J gene lost 0 bases, with 9 bases spanning the gap. The CDR3 runs to 15 residues. CDR3 sequence reads: CASSLTASTNEKLFF. CDR3 nucleotides: TGTGCCAGCAGTTTGACAGCATCAACTAATGAAAAACTGTTTTTT.

Comment on this clonotype: A much bigger clone sits one base away, suggesting this may be a read error. This chain uses TRBV28 with TRBJ1-5, with D unclear. From germline, CDR1 is MDHEN and CDR2 SYDVKM. This CDR3 contains 15 residues. V was pared by 8 bases and J by 0 bases, with 14 bases between. The CDR3 sequence is CASVGRPYSNQPQHF. The CDR3 DNA is TGTGCCAGCGTAGGCAGGCCATATAGCAATCAGCCCCAGCATTTT. The full variable domain, with the rest looked up from reference TRBV28 and TRBJ1-5, is DVKVTQSSRYLVKRTGEKVFLECVQDMDHENMFWYRQDPGLGLRLIYFSYDVKMKEKGDIPEGYSVSREKKERFSLILESASTNQTSMYLCASVGRPYSNQPQHFGDGTRLSIL.

This clonotype was found many times. The V call is TRBV29-1, the J call TRBJ2-3; TRBD1 aligns across 7 bases. CDR1 and CDR2 from the germline V gene are SQVTM and ANQGSEA. The trim removed 6 bases at V and 0 bases at J, leaving 6 bases unmatched. This CDR3 spans 14 amino acids. CDR3 DNA: TGCAGCGTAGGGGGCGATTATAGCACAGATACGCAGTATTTT. It specifies CSVGGDYSTDTQYF.

This clonotype has a count of ten or more. The V call is TRBV7-2, the J call TRBJ1-2; D unresolved. The germline gives CDR1 SGHTA, CDR2 FQGNSA. The CDR3 length is 14 residues. V lost 5 bases and J lost 2, with 12 bases in between. The CDR3: CASSPREANYGYTF. DNA of the CDR3: TGTGCCAGCAGCCCAAGGGAAGCCAACTATGGCTACACCTTC.

The sample holds many counts of this clonotype. The CDR3 DNA reads as TGTGCCAGCAGCCGGAGGACTATATACGAGCAGTACGTC. Residues: CASSRRTIYEQYV. The genes are TRBV3-2 and TRBJ2-7; TRBD2, as called in the table, went unchecked against the DNA. TRBV3-2 is recorded as a pseudogene. This CDR3 contains 13 residues.

Notes on this clonotype: The conserved closing phenylalanine or tryptophan is absent in this CDR3, likely reflecting a read error. The chain uses TRBV19 and TRBJ1-6; D gene ambiguous. The CDR3 is 13 residues long. Germline V gives CDR1 LNHDA, CDR2 SQIVND (reference sequence). DNA for the CDR3: TGTACCAGTACTAGTGGCAGCGAAGCACCCCTCCACCTT. It encodes CTSTSGSEAPLHL.